This T cell receptor beta chain was profiled in a study of human T cells and chemical hapten exposure. Study overall: Sensitization employed 2% DPC on approximately 2 cm by approximately 2 cm of upper inner arm skin.

Each cDNA molecule in the library carried unique molecular identifiers. One entry per CDR3 protein results from TCRdb running MiXCR on the RACE reads. The table has some 71,000 distinct CDR3 sequences, around 10% seen once; the top ten hold about 1.5%. Time point: patch test 3, about 24 weeks after DPC sensitization. The sample's treatment: therapeutic diphenylcyclopropenone sensitization with weekly scalp DPC. Ahead of each patch test application, blood was drawn. The CDR3 runs to 15 residues. V shed 6 bases and J 2 bases; nucleotides not matched to a gene: 5. Germline CDR1 is MNHEY and CDR2 is SVGAGI.

This chain uses TRBV6-5 with TRBJ1-3; 9 nucleotides line up with TRBD1. Sequences were derived from whole blood, sampled in connection with sensitization to the hapten diphenylcyclopropenone (DPC). This TCR was recovered from a woman aged 50 to 60 with alopecia areata. Some clones in this sample may be carry-over from other donors' samples. The CDR3 sequence is CASRRDRAAGNTIYF. CDR3 DNA: TGTGCCAGCAGGCGGGACAGGGCGGCTGGAAACACCATATATTTT.